Each of the 2 T cell receptor beta chains below was sequenced from the same sample in a study of T cell clonality in common variable immunodeficiency. This table comes from immunoSEQ multiplex PCR, and its TCRdb copy is limited to in-frame clones, with some not included. In total the sample includes about 34,000 clones, none of them seen once. The sample was peripheral blood mononuclear cells. Every receptor here comes from a person aged 18 to 69 in good health.

This clone was seen repeatedly, ten times or more. The read terminates 3 residues ahead of where the CDR3 ends, so the germline J gene completes it. The V gene is TRBV2, the J gene TRBJ2-5, with TRBD2 identical over 7 bases. CDR1 is SNHLY and CDR2 is FYNNEI in the germline V gene. CDR3 length: 14 amino acids. After removal of 6 bases from V and 2 bases from J, the junction contained 6 bases not matched to a gene. The CDR3 DNA, read in part, is TGTGCCAGCAGGTTCCGGGGAGGGCAAGAGACC. Encoded protein: CASRFRGGQET. The CDR3 in full is CASRFRGGQETQYF.

This clone was recorded many times. The CDR3 extends 3 residues past the end of the read, so its final part is completed from the germline J gene. V is TRBV19 and J is TRBJ2-7, with 8 nucleotides matching TRBD1. The junction had 7 bases not matched to a gene; V was cut back by 6 bases and J by 3 bases. CDR3 length: 14 amino acids. Germline CDR1 reads LNHDA; CDR2 reads SQIVND (reference sequence). CDR3 sequence reads: CASSYRTGYYEQYF. CDR3 DNA, as far as it was read: TGTGCCAGTAGCTATCGGACAGGGTACTACGAG.